This TCR beta chain stems from a study of T cells in Graves' hyperthyroidism and ophthalmopathy. Disease duration was under 3 months in the ophthalmopathy patients, who also had a Clinical Activity Score of at least 3 and a NOSPECS grade of at least 4. With respect to this clonotype: Its antigen is undetermined. With a much larger clone just one base away, this may be a read error.

Amplification yielded TCR beta CDR3 regions, with RNA transcripts as the source. Researchers ran a first-round RT-PCR on the TCR CDR3 using the HTBI primer set. Each CDR3 protein gets one entry after TCRdb re-called the multiplex PCR reads with MiXCR. The data contain hundreds of thousands of distinct CDR3 sequences, more than 14% of them singletons. Whole-study results and caveats: Also found in blood were most expanded thyroid clonotypes above 0.001. For ophthalmopathy, model prediction preceded onset by a median around six months. A model of 13 V-J features distinguished ophthalmopathy from stable hyperthyroidism.

Germline CDR1 MNHEY, CDR2 SMNVEV (reference sequence). CDR3 length: 14 residues. Between the trimmed V and J ends, which lost 2 bases and 10 bases, there was a span of 15 bases. This TCR was sampled from a woman between 50 and 59 years old with Graves' ophthalmopathy. The sample was blood. This chain connects TRBV27 to TRBJ2-1, with D hard to call. The CDR3 protein is CASSLGRLVYEQFF. The CDR3, as DNA: TGTGCCAGCAGTTTAGGGCGACTTGTCTACGAGCAGTTCTTC.